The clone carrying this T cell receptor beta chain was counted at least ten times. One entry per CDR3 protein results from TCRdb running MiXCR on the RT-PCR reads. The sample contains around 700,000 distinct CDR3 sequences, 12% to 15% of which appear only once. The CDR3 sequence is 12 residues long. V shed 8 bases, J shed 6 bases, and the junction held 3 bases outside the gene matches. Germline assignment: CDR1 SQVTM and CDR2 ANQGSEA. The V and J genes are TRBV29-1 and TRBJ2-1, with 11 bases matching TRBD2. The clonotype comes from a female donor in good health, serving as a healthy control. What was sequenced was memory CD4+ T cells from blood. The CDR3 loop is CSFTSGGNEQFF. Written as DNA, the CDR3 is TGCAGCTTCACTAGCGGGGGCAATGAGCAGTTCTTC.